The 24 T cell receptor beta chains below come from one sample, sequenced in a study of OX40 agonist ivuxolimab in advanced cancers. Here immunoSEQ multiplex PCR was the method, and the copy in TCRdb shows in-frame clones only, minus some. The sample lists approximately 30,000 clones; 65% to 90% were seen once. The material was CD4+ or CD8+ T cells sorted from blood, obtained in a trial of the OX40 agonist ivuxolimab. The receptors were sampled from an adult with an advanced solid tumor such as melanoma, head and neck, liver or kidney cancer.

The V call is TRBV5-1, the J call TRBJ2-2; a weak D match, TRBD2 (6 bases). Germline V gives CDR1 SGHRS, CDR2 YFSETQ. The V end was cut by 4 bases, the J end by 10 bases, with 11 bases between. This CDR3 region has 12 residues. CDR3 residues: CASSTGDLELFF. The CDR3 nucleotides are TGCGCCAGCAGCACCGGGGACTTGGAGCTGTTTTTT.

The chain is built from TRBV9 and TRBJ2-5; D gene ambiguous. This CDR3 is 13 amino acids long. Germline CDR1 SGDLS, CDR2 YYNGEE. V lost 0 bases and J lost 1, with 4 bases in between. The CDR3 reads CASSVDGQETQYF. In DNA, the CDR3 is TGTGCCAGCAGCGTAGACGGCCAAGAGACCCAGTACTTC.

This rearrangement joins TRBV5-1 to TRBJ1-2, with 7 nucleotides matching TRBD1. This CDR3 contains 15 residues. The V gene end was trimmed by 0 bases and the J gene end by 4 bases; junction bases not matched to a gene: 6. Germline V gene lookup returns CDR1 SGHRS and CDR2 YFSETQ. CDR3 residues: CASSLGDRVLYGYTF. CDR3 nucleotides: TGCGCCAGCAGCTTGGGTGACAGGGTCCTCTATGGCTACACCTTC.

The J gene is TRBJ2-7, the V gene TRBV15, with a weak D call TRBD1 (6 bases). Germline values: CDR1 LNHNV, CDR2 YYDKDF (reference sequence). The CDR3 runs to 13 residues. The ends were cut back, 3 bases at V and 6 bases at J, with 12 bases in the middle. The CDR3 spells CATSRVRRGEQYF. CDR3 coding DNA: TGTGCCACCAGCAGGGTCCGCAGGGGCGAGCAGTACTTC.

The V gene is TRBV13, the J gene TRBJ2-7, with 9 positions matching TRBD1. Per germline, CDR1 PRHDT and CDR2 FYEKMQ (reference sequence). Unmatched junction bases numbered 9, after V lost 6 bases and J lost 6 bases. The CDR3 has 14 amino acids. CDR3 sequence (DNA): TGTGCCAGCAGTACCGGGGACAGGGTGCCCGAGCAGTACTTC. This translates into CASSTGDRVPEQYF.

This clone came up once. The chain combines TRBV19 with TRBJ1-1; D is possibly TRBD1 (6 bases). Germline V gene data show CDR1 as LNHDA and CDR2 as SQIVND (reference sequence). The CDR3 sequence is 15 residues long. V was pared by 9 bases and J by 3 bases, with 20 bases between. The CDR3 here is CASTSRGAWDTEAFF. DNA of the CDR3: TGTGCCAGCACTAGCAGGGGCGCATGGGACACTGAAGCTTTCTTT.

V gene TRBV27 combines with J gene TRBJ2-4; 12 bases align to TRBD1. Per germline, CDR1 MNHEY and CDR2 SMNVEV (reference sequence). V gave up 3 bases and J gave up 1 base; unmatched junction bases: 10. The CDR3 has 19 amino acids. The CDR3 DNA reads TGTGCCAGCAGTTTCTCCGGGACAGGGGGCGCAACCGCCAAAAACATTCAGTACTTC. This encodes CASSFSGTGGATAKNIQYF.

This rearrangement joins TRBV5-1 to TRBJ1-3; D remains unclear. CDR1 and CDR2 from the germline V gene are SGHRS and YFSETQ. V was clipped by 1 base and J by 0 bases, with 14 bases between them. The CDR3 length is 17 residues. As DNA, the CDR3 is TGCGCCAGCAGCTTGAACCCCTCGGAGTTCTCTGGAAACACCATATATTTT. Amino acids: CASSLNPSEFSGNTIYF.

The chain uses TRBV11-2 and TRBJ2-5; 7 bases match TRBD1. The J call could be wrong; TRBJ2-7 is a better fit for the DNA end. The length of the CDR3 is 14 residues. The germline V gene encodes CDR1 SGHAT and CDR2 FQNNGV. CDR3 sequence reads: CASSFGTVTYEQYF. The CDR3 region has the DNA TGTGCCAGCAGCTTCGGGACAGTCACCTACGAGCAGTACTTC.

The chain joins TRBV29-1 to TRBJ2-2; the match to TRBD1 covers 9 bases. Germline V gene sequence: CDR1 SQVTM, CDR2 ANQGSEA. The J segment lost 4 bases and the V segment lost 3 bases, leaving 6 bases of the junction unmatched. CDR3 size: 15 residues. CDR3 protein: CSVEGGQGGTGELFF. The CDR3 region has the DNA TGCAGCGTTGAGGGGGGACAGGGCGGCACCGGGGAGCTGTTTTTT.

The chain uses TRBV6-5 and TRBJ2-2; 7 bases align to TRBD1. There are 15 residues in the CDR3. V lost 2 bases and J lost 4; bases outside the gene matches: 4. Per the germline V gene, CDR1 is MNHEY and CDR2 is SVGAGI. The CDR3 spells CASSYRGLGTGELFF. The CDR3 DNA reads TGTGCCAGCAGTTACAGGGGGCTCGGCACCGGGGAGCTGTTTTTT.

The V and J genes are TRBV27 and TRBJ2-7, with TRBD1 as a possible D gene (5 bases). V was trimmed by 0 bases and J by 3 bases, leaving 15 bases between them. This CDR3 region has 16 residues. The germline CDR1 and CDR2 sequences are MNHEY and SMNVEV (reference sequence). In nucleotides, the CDR3 is TGTGCCAGCAGTTTATCGTGGAGAATAAGGGGCTACGAGCAGTACTTC. Its protein is CASSLSWRIRGYEQYF.

The J gene is TRBJ1-2, the V gene TRBV5-5, with TRBD1 matching 10 bases. This CDR3 spans 15 amino acids. After removal of 3 bases from V and 3 bases from J, the junction contained 5 bases not matched to a gene. From germline, CDR1 is SGHKS and CDR2 YYEKEE (reference sequence). This chain's CDR3 is CASSYDRGLDYGYTF. The DNA for the CDR3 is TGTGCCAGCAGCTACGACAGGGGGCTAGACTATGGCTACACCTTC.

This clone was observed a single time. The chain links TRBV11-2 to TRBJ2-5, with D uncertain. CDR3 length: 14 residues. Germline V gives CDR1 SGHAT, CDR2 FQNNGV. V was pared by 1 base and J by 2 bases, with 8 bases between. The CDR3 sequence is CASSLGRGQETQYF. CDR3 DNA sequence: TGTGCCAGCAGCTTAGGGAGAGGACAAGAGACCCAGTACTTC.

The chain is built from TRBV27 and TRBJ2-1, with 9 bases fitting TRBD1. The CDR3 is made up of 15 amino acids. Trimming cost V 3 bases and J 4 bases; bases outside gene matches: 4. CDR1 is MNHEY, CDR2 SMNVEV, per germline (reference sequence). This CDR3 is CASSFRDRVYNEQFF. The DNA of the CDR3 is TGTGCCAGCAGTTTTAGGGACAGGGTATACAATGAGCAGTTCTTC.

This chain connects TRBV9 to TRBJ2-1; 9 nucleotides agree with TRBD1. V dropped 4 bases and J dropped 6; count of bases not matched to a gene: 8. Germline CDR1 and CDR2: SGDLS and YYNGEE. The CDR3 loop spans 15 amino acids. The CDR3 nucleotides are TGTGCCAGCAGCCCTAGTGGGGACAGGGTCAATGAGCAGTTCTTC. Its protein product is CASSPSGDRVNEQFF.

The J gene is TRBJ1-1, the V gene TRBV27; a possible D gene is TRBD1 (5 bases). V was pared by 3 bases and J by 1 base, with 12 bases between. CDR1 is MNHEY and CDR2 is SMNVEV in the germline V gene (reference sequence). The CDR3 runs 15 residues. The CDR3 loop is CASSFRDGANTEAFF. CDR3 DNA: TGTGCCAGCAGTTTCAGGGACGGGGCGAACACTGAAGCTTTCTTT.

In DNA, the CDR3 is TGTGCCAGTACTGCTCGGGGGGCTTATGAAAAACTGTTTTTT. Protein sequence: CASTARGAYEKLFF. J is TRBJ1-4 and V is TRBV19, with D possibly TRBD1 on 6 matching bases. Trimming removed 7 bases from V and 6 bases from J, with 15 bases in between. The CDR3 contains 14 residues. Germline CDR1 and CDR2: LNHDA and SQIVND (reference sequence).

This chain uses TRBV10-1 with TRBJ2-1; a weak D match, TRBD1 (6 bases). V was cut by 5 bases and J by 9 bases, with 17 bases left in between. CDR1 is WNHNN, CDR2 SYGVQD, per germline (reference sequence). The CDR3 totals 14 residues. The CDR3 spells CASSLSGEVGEQFF. DNA of the CDR3: TGCGCCAGCAGTTTGTCAGGGGAAGTCGGTGAGCAGTTCTTC.

The chain combines TRBV7-9 with TRBJ1-4, with TRBD1 identical over 10 bases. The germline V gene encodes CDR1 SEHNR and CDR2 FQNEAQ (reference sequence). CDR3 length: 15 residues. The V and J ends lost 5 bases and 5 bases, in that order; junction bases with no gene match: 5. The DNA of the CDR3 is TGTGCCAGCAGCGCGACAGGGGGCGGAAATGAAAAACTGTTTTTT. Translated: CASSATGGGNEKLFF.

A few counts support this clone. The chain uses TRBV6-1 and TRBJ1-5; 9 nucleotides match TRBD1. Germline CDR1 MNHNS, CDR2 SASEGT. The CDR3 has 15 residues. Losses at the gene ends were 7 bases for V and 0 bases for J; bases not matched to a gene: 4. CDR3: CASTWTGDSNQPQHF. DNA of the CDR3: TGTGCCAGCACGTGGACAGGGGATAGCAATCAGCCCCAGCATTTT.

CDR3 region: CASSSANNRGSPYEQYF. Here the CDR3 DNA reads TGTGCCAGCAGCTCCGCGAATAACAGGGGGAGTCCCTACGAGCAGTACTTC. The V and J genes are TRBV7-8 and TRBJ2-7; 8 bases fit TRBD1. Losses at the gene ends were 4 bases for V and 2 bases for J; bases not matched to a gene: 13. The germline CDR1 and CDR2 sequences are SGHVS and FQNEAQ. This CDR3 region has 17 residues.

This sequence joins TRBV4-3 and TRBJ1-5; D unresolved. V lost 0 bases and J lost 0, with 9 bases in between. The CDR3 spans 16 residues. Germline CDR1 LGHNA, CDR2 YSLEER. CDR3 in DNA: TGCGCCAGCAGCCAAGACTCCGGGGTTAGCAATCAGCCCCAGCATTTT. Its translation is CASSQDSGVSNQPQHF.

This clone appeared once. The DNA of the CDR3 is TGTGCCAGCAGCCCATCGGGACTCCTCTACGAGCAGTACTTC. Residues: CASSPSGLLYEQYF. The rearrangement joins TRBV6-5 to TRBJ2-5; perhaps TRBD2 as D (6 bases). The J call may be wrong; the DNA end is better matched by TRBJ2-7. The V gene's germline CDR1 is MNHEY and CDR2 SVGAGI. This CDR3 is built from 14 residues.